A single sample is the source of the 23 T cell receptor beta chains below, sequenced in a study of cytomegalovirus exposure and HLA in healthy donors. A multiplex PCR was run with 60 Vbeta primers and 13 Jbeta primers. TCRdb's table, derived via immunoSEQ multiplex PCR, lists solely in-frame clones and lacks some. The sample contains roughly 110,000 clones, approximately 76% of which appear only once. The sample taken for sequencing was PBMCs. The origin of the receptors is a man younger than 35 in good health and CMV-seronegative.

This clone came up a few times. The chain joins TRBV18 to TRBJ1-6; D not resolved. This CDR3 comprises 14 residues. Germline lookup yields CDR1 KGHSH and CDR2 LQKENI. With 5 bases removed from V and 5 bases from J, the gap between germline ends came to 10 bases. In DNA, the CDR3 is TGTGCCAGCTCAATGCAGGCAGATAATTCACCCCTCCACTTT. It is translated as CASSMQADNSPLHF.

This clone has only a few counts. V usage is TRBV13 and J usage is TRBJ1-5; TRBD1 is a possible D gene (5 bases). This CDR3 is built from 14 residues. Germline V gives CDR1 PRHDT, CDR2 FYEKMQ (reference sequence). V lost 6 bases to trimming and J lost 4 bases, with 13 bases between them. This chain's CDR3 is CASSFSGGNQPQHF. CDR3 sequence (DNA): TGTGCCAGCAGTTTTAGCGGGGGTAATCAGCCCCAGCATTTT.

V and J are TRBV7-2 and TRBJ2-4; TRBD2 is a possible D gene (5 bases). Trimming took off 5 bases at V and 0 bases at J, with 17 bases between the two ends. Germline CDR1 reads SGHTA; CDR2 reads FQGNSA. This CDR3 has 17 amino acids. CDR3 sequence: CASSRDFWTLAKNIQYF. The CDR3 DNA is TGTGCCAGCAGCCGGGATTTTTGGACCCTAGCCAAAAACATTCAGTACTTC. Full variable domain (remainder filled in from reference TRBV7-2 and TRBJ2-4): GAGVSQSPSNKVTEKGKDVELRCDPISGHTALYWYRQSLGQGLEFLIYFQGNSAPDKSGLPSDRFSAERTGGSVSTLTIQRTQQEDSAVYLCASSRDFWTLAKNIQYFGAGTRLSVL.

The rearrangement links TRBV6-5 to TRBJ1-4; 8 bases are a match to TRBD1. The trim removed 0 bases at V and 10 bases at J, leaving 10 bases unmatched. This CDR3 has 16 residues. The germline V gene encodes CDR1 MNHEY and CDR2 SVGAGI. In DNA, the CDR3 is TGTGCCAGCAGTTACTCCGCCTCAGGACAGGGAGGAAAACTGTTTTTT. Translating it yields CASSYSASGQGGKLFF.

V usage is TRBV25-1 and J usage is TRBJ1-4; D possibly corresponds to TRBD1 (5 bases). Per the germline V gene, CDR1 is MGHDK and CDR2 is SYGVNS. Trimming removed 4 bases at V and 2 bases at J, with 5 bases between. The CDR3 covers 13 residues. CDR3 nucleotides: TGTGCCAGCAGTGGACAGACTAATGAAAAACTGTTTTTT. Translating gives CASSGQTNEKLFF. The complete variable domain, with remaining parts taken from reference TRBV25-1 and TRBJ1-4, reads EADIYQTPRYLVIGTGKKITLECSQTMGHDKMYWYQQDPGMELHLIHYSYGVNSTEKGDLSSESTVSRIRTEHFPLTLESARPSHTSQYLCASSGQTNEKLFFGSGTQLSVL.

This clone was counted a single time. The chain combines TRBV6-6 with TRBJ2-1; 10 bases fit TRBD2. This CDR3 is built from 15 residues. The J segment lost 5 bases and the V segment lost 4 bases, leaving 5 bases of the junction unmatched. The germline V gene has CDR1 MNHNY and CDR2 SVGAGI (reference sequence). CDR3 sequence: CASSSERGGNNEQFF. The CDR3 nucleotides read TGTGCCAGCAGTTCCGAGCGGGGGGGAAACAATGAGCAGTTCTTC.

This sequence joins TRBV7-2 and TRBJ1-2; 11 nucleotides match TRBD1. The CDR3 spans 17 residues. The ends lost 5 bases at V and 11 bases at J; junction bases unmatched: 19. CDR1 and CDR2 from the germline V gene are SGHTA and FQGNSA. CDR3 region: CASSQDRGRDRGGYYTF. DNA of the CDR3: TGTGCCAGCAGCCAGGACAGGGGGCGCGATCGGGGGGGATATTACACCTTC.

CDR3 sequence: CASSVAPRADRGSETQYF. The CDR3 DNA reads as TGTGCCAGCAGCGTAGCTCCCAGGGCGGACAGGGGGTCGGAGACCCAGTACTTC. The chain combines TRBV9 with TRBJ2-5; 10 positions match TRBD1. This CDR3 has 18 amino acids. CDR1 is SGDLS and CDR2 is YYNGEE in the germline V gene. The J segment lost 5 bases and the V segment lost 0 bases, leaving 13 bases of the junction unmatched. The full variable domain, in which reference TRBV9 and TRBJ2-5 provide the parts outside the CDR3, is DSGVTQTPKHLITATGQRVTLRCSPRSGDLSVYWYQQSLDQGLQFLIQYYNGEERAKGNILERFSAQQFPDLHSELNLSSLELGDSALYFCASSVAPRADRGSETQYFGPGTRLLVL.

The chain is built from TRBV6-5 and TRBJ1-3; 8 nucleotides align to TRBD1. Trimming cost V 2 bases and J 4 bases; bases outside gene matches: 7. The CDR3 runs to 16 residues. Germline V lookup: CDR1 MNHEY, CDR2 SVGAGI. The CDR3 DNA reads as TGTGCCAGCAGTTACGGGACAGGTCTTGCGGGAAACACCATATATTTT. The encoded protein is CASSYGTGLAGNTIYF.

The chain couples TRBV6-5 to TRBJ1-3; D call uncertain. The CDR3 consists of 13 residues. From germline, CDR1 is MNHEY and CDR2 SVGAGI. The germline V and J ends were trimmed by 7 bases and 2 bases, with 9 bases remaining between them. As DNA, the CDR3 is TGTGCCAGCACGGACTCGCCTGGAAACACCATATATTTT. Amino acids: CASTDSPGNTIYF.

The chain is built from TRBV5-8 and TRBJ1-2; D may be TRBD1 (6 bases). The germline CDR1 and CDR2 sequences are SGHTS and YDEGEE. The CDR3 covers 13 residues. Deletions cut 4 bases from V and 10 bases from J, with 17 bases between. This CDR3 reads CASSPTGLGDYTF. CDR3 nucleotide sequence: TGTGCCAGCAGCCCTACAGGGTTGGGTGACTACACCTTC.

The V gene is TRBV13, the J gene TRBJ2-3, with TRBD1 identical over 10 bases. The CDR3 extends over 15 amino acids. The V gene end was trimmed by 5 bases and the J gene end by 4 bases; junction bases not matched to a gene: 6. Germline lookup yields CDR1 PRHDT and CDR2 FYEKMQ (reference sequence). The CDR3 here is CASSPLGTGADTQYF. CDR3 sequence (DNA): TGTGCCAGCAGCCCCCTTGGGACAGGGGCAGATACGCAGTATTTT.

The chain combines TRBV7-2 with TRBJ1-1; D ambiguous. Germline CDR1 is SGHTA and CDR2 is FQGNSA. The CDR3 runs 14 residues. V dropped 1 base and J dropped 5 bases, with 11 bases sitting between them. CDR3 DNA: TGTGCCAGCAGCTTAGGCGGCCTGTCGACTGAAGCTTTCTTT. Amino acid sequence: CASSLGGLSTEAFF.

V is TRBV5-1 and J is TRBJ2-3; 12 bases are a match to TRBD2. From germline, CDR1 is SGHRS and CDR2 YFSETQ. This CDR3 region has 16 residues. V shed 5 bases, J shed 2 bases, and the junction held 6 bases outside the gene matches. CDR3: CASRLTSGGVTDTQYF. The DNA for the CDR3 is TGCGCCAGCAGGTTGACTAGCGGGGGAGTCACAGATACGCAGTATTTT.

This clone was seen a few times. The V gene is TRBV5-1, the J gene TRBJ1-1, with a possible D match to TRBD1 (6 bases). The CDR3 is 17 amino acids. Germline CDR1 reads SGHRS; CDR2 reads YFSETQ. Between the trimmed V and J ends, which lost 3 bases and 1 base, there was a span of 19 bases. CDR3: CASSSQGNRVENTEAFF. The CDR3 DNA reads TGCGCCAGCAGCTCCCAGGGGAACAGGGTGGAGAACACTGAAGCTTTCTTT.

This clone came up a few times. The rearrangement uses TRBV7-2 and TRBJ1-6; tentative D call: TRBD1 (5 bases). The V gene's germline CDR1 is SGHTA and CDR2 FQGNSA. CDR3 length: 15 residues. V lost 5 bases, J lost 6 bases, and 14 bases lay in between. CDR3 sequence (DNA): TGTGCCAGCAGCCCGCGACAGTCCCCTAATTCACCCCTCCACTTT. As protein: CASSPRQSPNSPLHF.

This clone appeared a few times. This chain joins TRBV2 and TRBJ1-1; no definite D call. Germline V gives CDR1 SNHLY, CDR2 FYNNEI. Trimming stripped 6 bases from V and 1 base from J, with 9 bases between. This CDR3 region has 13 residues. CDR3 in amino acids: CASRGSGNTEAFF. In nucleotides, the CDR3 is TGTGCCAGCAGAGGAAGCGGGAACACTGAAGCTTTCTTT. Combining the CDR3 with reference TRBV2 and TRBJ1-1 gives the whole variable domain EPEVTQTPSHQVTQMGQEVILRCVPISNHLYFYWYRQILGQKVEFLVSFYNNEISEKSEIFDDQFSVERPDGSNFTLKIRSTKLEDSAMYFCASRGSGNTEAFFGQGTRLTVV.

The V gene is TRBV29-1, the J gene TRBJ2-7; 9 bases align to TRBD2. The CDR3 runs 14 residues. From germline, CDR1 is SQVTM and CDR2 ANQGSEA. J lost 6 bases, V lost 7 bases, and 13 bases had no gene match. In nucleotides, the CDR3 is TGCAGCGCTGCGGGAGGGGGGGCCATGGGCGAGCAGTACTTC. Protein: CSAAGGGAMGEQYF.

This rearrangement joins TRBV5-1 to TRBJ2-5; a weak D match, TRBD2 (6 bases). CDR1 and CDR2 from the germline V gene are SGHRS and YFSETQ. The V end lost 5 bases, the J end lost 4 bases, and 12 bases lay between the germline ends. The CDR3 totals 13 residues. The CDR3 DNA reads TGCGCCAGCAGGTCGGAGGGGAGAGAGACCCAGTACTTC. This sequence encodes CASRSEGRETQYF. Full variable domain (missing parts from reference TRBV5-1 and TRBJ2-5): KAGVTQTPRYLIKTRGQQVTLSCSPISGHRSVSWYQQTPGQGLQFLFEYFSETQRNKGNFPGRFSGRQFSNSRSEMNVSTLELGDSALYLCASRSEGRETQYFGPGTRLLVL.

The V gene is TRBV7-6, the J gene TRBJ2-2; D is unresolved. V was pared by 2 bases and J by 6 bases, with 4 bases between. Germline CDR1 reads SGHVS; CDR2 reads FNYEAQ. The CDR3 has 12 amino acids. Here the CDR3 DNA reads TGTGCCAGCAGCTTATCTTCCGGGGAGCTGTTTTTT. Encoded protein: CASSLSSGELFF.

The CDR3 reads CSAATGGRNEQFF. The CDR3 DNA reads TGCAGCGCCGCGACAGGGGGCCGCAATGAGCAGTTCTTC. This sequence joins TRBV29-1 and TRBJ2-1, with 10 bases identical to TRBD1. The germline V gene encodes CDR1 SQVTM and CDR2 ANQGSEA. The CDR3 is 13 residues long. The V and J ends lost 7 bases and 6 bases, in that order; junction bases with no gene match: 6.

The CDR3 DNA follows: TGTGCCAGCAGCTTGGTTCAGACTGGCGGTCAGCCCCAGCATTTT. Translation gives CASSLVQTGGQPQHF. V is TRBV5-5 and J is TRBJ1-5; D unresolved. The V gene's germline CDR1 is SGHKS and CDR2 YYEKEE (reference sequence). CDR3 length: 15 amino acids. V was shortened by 0 bases and J by 6 bases, with 13 bases between the two germline ends.

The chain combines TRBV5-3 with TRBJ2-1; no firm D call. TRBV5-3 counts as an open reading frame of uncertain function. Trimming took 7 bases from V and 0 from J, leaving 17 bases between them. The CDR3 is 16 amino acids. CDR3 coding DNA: TGTGCCAGACTTACCCCCGGGTTATTCTCCTACAATGAGCAGTTCTTC. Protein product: CARLTPGLFSYNEQFF.